The T cell receptor (beta chain) described here comes from a study of T-cell reconstitution after alpha-beta-depleted transplantation in children. A library of TCRbeta sequences, prepared with unique molecular identifiers, was generated. Each CDR3 protein gets one entry after TCRdb re-called the PCR reads with MiXCR. The table includes over 550,000 distinct CDR3 sequences, roughly a tenth detected once. This clonotype was detected a few times. V trimming: 5 bases; J trimming: 1 base; junction bases outside the gene matches: 12. Germline lookup yields CDR1 DFQATT and CDR2 SNEGSKA (reference sequence). The CDR3 sequence is 17 residues long.

The source is a human donor who donated a stem cell graft to a child with acute myeloid leukemia. The specimen was PBMCs from the stem cell graft donor, collected from the stem cell graft. The chain combines TRBV20-1 with TRBJ2-1; 9 bases line up with TRBD2. The CDR3 here is CSARLASGTRSYNEQFF. CDR3 nucleotide sequence: TGCAGTGCTCGCCTCGCTAGCGGGACTAGGTCCTACAATGAGCAGTTCTTC.